Listed below are T cell receptor beta chains from one sample, sequenced in a study of CD8+ T cells in alopecia areata. Produced via immunoSEQ multiplex PCR; TCRdb's table is partial and in-frame only. This table has roughly 150,000 clones, more than 45% appearing once. Sequences were obtained from CD4+ T cells sorted from blood. These receptors were taken from a human donor with alopecia areata. CDR3s include the opening cysteine and the closing phenylalanine or tryptophan. Each record gives: clone size, D gene, CDR3 length, J gene, V gene, CDR3 DNA, CDR3 protein. A D gene is named only where the DNA matches it firmly. A row's size may be missing; if present it is once, few, many or a size class.

>-|TRBD1|14|TRBJ1-2|TRBV6-5
TGTGCCAGCAGCCGGGACAGTCATAACTATGGCTACACCTTC
CASSRDSHNYGYTF
>-|TRBD1|15|TRBJ2-3|TRBV27
TGTGCCAGCAGCTTACAGGGGGCGGGCACAGATACGCAGTATTTT
CASSLQGAGTDTQYF
>few|-|11|TRBJ2-3|TRBV7-9
TGTGCCAGCAGCTTCGTTGATACGCAGTATTTT
CASSFVDTQYF
>-|TRBD2|14|TRBJ2-7|TRBV4-2
TGTGCCAGCAGCCAAGAGGGACTAGTACGCGAGCAGTACTTC
CASSQEGLVREQYF
>-|-|13|TRBJ2-5|TRBV28
TGTGCCAGCGAGACGGCTTACCAAGAGACCCAGTACTTC
CASETAYQETQYF
>few|TRBD2|13|TRBJ2-1|TRBV27
TGTGCCACCCGGCCTAGCGGATCCAATGAGCAGTTCTTC
CATRPSGSNEQFF
>few|-|14|TRBJ1-2|TRBV19
TGTGCCAGTAGTCCTCAGGGTAATGGCTATGGCTACACCTTC
CASSPQGNGYGYTF
>few|TRBD2|12|TRBJ2-1|TRBV5-1
TGCGCCAGCAGCCGGGGGGGCGAAGAGCAGTTCTTC
CASSRGGEEQFF
>-|-|13|TRBJ2-7|TRBV28
TGTGCCAGCAGTTTAGGGACCCAATTTCGAGAGTACTTC
CASSLGTQFREYF
>-|-|15|TRBJ1-5|TRBV18
TGTGCCAGCTCACCGACGCAGGCTGACAATCAGCCCCAGCATTTT
CASSPTQADNQPQHF
>-|TRBD2|15|TRBJ2-1|TRBV9
TGTGCCTCGGCCCCCACCGGGCGGGGGTACAATGAGCAGTTCTTC
CASAPTGRGYNEQFF
>-|-|13|TRBJ1-5|TRBV29-1
TGCAGCGTGGGGGACTGGGGGAATCAGCCCCAGCATTTT
CSVGDWGNQPQHF
>few|-|16|TRBJ1-5|TRBV23-1
TGCGCCAGCAGTCAAGAAGCGAAGAACGGCAATCAGCCCCAGCATTTT
CASSQEAKNGNQPQHF
>few|-|13|TRBJ1-1|TRBV7-9
TGTGCCAGCAGCCAGACGGGGAACACTGAAGCTTTCTTT
CASSQTGNTEAFF
>-|-|16|TRBJ2-5|TRBV5-6
TGTGCCAGCAGCTTATTTCTAGGTCGGTACCAAGAGACCCAGTACTTC
CASSLFLGRYQETQYF
>-|-|16|TRBJ2-1|TRBV5-1
TGCGCCAGCAGCTCCCCGACGGCGAGCTCCTACAATGAGCAGTTCTTC
CASSSPTASSYNEQFF
>few|-|12|TRBJ1-2|TRBV7-9
TGTGCCAGCAGGGCCCCAAACGGTGGCTACACCTTC
CASRAPNGGYTF
>-|-|11|TRBJ1-1|TRBV6-6
TGTGCCAGCAGTTACGGGGTGGAAGCTTTCTTT
CASSYGVEAFF
>-|TRBD1|14|TRBJ2-3|TRBV27
TGTGCCAGGGACCGCAGGGGGCCCACAGATACGCAGTATTTT
CARDRRGPTDTQYF
>-|-|15|TRBJ1-2|TRBV25-1
TGTGCCAGCAGTGAATTGGTCCCGACGGGCTATGGCTACACCTTC
CASSELVPTGYGYTF
>-|-|14|TRBJ1-1|TRBV5-1
TGCGCCAGCAGCTTCGGGCAGACGAACACTGAAGCTTTCTTT
CASSFGQTNTEAFF
>-|TRBD2|13|TRBJ2-1|TRBV29-1
TGCAGCGTTGCTAGCGGGTTTAACAATGAGCAGTTCTTC
CSVASGFNNEQFF
>-|-|15|TRBJ2-7|TRBV28
TGTGCCAGCAGTTTAAGTGCTACCATCCTGGGCGAGCAGTACTTC
CASSLSATILGEQYF
>-|TRBD2|16|TRBJ2-1|TRBV5-1
TGCGCCAGCAGCACTGAGCCAGCGGGAGTCTACAATGAGCAGTTCTTC
CASSTEPAGVYNEQFF
>-|-|15|TRBJ2-1|TRBV30
TGTGCCGTCGGAGTGTACCTTAGCGGAGACAATGAGCAGTTCTTC
CAVGVYLSGDNEQFF
>-|-|14|TRBJ1-2|TRBV29-1
TGCAGCGTCTTAACTTACAGGTTAACTTATGGCTACACCTTC
CSVLTYRLTYGYTF
>-|TRBD2|16|TRBJ2-3|TRBV29-1
TGCAGCGTTGAAGGTATAGGGGACTATTATACAGATACGCAGTATTTT
CSVEGIGDYYTDTQYF
>-|TRBD2|15|TRBJ2-3|TRBV30
TGTGCCTGGAGTGTACCGGCGGGAGTGACAGATACGCAGTATTTT
CAWSVPAGVTDTQYF
>-|-|13|TRBJ2-5|TRBV28
TGTGCCAGCAGCGGGGGACCACAAGAGACCCAGTACTTC
CASSGGPQETQYF
>-|-|13|TRBJ2-1|TRBV25-1
TGTGCCAGCAGTGAACCGAGTTTCGATGAGCAGTTCTTC
CASSEPSFDEQFF
>-|TRBD2|15|TRBJ2-7|TRBV5-4
TGTGCCAGCAGCCTGGAGGGAGGGCGGTCCTACGAGCAGTACTTC
CASSLEGGRSYEQYF
>-|-|12|TRBJ2-7|TRBV30
TGTGCCTGGGCCGGGACTTCCTACGAGCAGTACTTC
CAWAGTSYEQYF
>-|-|14|TRBJ2-5|TRBV7-8
TGTGCCAGCAGCTTTTCGACAGTTAAAGAGACCCAGTACTTC
CASSFSTVKETQYF
>-|-|12|TRBJ2-7|TRBV5-4
TGTGCCAGCAGCTTGGAGCTAGCGAAGCAGTACTTC
CASSLELAKQYF
>few|-|11|TRBJ2-2|TRBV29-1
TGCAGCGTTGAGGCCGGGGCAGGGCTGTTTTTT
CSVEAGAGLFF
>-|-|12|TRBJ2-2|TRBV7-3
TGTGCCAGCAGCCACTACAGCGGGGAGCTGTTTTTT
CASSHYSGELFF
>few|TRBD2|16|TRBJ2-3|TRBV5-1
TGCGCCAGCAGCTTGGTCTCTAGCGGGATCACAGATACGCAGTATTTT
CASSLVSSGITDTQYF
>-|-|11|TRBJ2-7|TRBV27
TGTGCCAGCAGTTTATCAGGCGAGCAGTACTTC
CASSLSGEQYF
>-|TRBD1|13|TRBJ1-2|TRBV29-1
TGCAGCGTAAGGGGACAGGGGACTCTAGGCTACACCTTC
CSVRGQGTLGYTF